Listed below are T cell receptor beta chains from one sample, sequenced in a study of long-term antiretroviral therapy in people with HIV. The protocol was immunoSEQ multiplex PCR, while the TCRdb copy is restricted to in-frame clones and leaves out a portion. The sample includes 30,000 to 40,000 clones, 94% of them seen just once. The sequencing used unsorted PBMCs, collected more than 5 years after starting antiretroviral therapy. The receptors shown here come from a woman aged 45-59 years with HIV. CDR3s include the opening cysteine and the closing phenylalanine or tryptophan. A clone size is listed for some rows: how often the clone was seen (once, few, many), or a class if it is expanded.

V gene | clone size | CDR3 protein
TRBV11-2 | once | CASSLEGRGVYNEQFF
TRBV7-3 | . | CASSPGTGYNTGELFF
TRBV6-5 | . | CASSYSRRNTEAFF
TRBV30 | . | CAWSFDRGGNQPQHF
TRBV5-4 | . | CASSSRGPVQETQYF
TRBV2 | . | CASSGLAGGTDTQYF
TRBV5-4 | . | CATGGGRPSTDTQYF
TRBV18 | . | CASSPSPLSYEQYF
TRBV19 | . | CASILQGGITEAFF
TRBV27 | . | CASRLGPANNEQFF
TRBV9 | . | CASSGLSGANVLTF
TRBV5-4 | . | CASSFGTYEQYF
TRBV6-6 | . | CASSSARPDRGGGYTF
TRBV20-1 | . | CSARDRLGTFF
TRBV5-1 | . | CASSLARGAGELFF
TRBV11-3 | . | CASSLEPTSYEQYF
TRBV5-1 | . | CASSLVGQSTDTQYF
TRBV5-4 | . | CASSLGQGGGEQYF
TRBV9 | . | CASSVATASGAGTGELFF
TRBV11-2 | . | CASSASGAMNTEAFF
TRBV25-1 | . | CASRGDSLPEAFF
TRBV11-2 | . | CASSQRSSVLWTEAFF
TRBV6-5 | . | CASRAARSSGYTF
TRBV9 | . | CASSPNAGREGTEAFF
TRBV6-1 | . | CASSGDRGSEQYF
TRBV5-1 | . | CASSLEGQGREKLFF
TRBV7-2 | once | CASSLFAETQYF
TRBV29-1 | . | CSVLWRDEQYF
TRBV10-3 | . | CAISAVGDYEQYF
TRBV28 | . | CASSFATGNYGYTF
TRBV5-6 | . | CASSLLGGSSYEQYF
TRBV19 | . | CATSTSTLGEQYF
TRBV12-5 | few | CASGPALPGELFF
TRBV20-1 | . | CSVETDEKLFF
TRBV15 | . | CATSRDFQRGYNEQFF
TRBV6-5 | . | CASRSLGGYTF
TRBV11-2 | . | CASSLGRTTVREQFF
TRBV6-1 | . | CASSRQGTNEKLFF
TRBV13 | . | CASSMTGAEAFF
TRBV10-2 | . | CASSEWTGNSPLHF
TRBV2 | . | CASSGHGGTGELFF
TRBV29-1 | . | CSVLPGTNEKLFF
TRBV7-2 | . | CASSLAGTSGGAISQYF
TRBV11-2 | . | CASSSQSPNTEAFF
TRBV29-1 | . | CSVPAGQGARGYTF
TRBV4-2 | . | CASSHGRDGGRVTEAFF
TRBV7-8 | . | CASSFAGAQPQHF
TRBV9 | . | CASSVSQGGMNTEAFF
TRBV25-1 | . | CASSEGRLGQPQHF
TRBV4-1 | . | CASSSGLSDTQYF
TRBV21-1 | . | CASSGQLRTGDSNQPQHF
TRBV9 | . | CASSVVGGSSGANVLTF